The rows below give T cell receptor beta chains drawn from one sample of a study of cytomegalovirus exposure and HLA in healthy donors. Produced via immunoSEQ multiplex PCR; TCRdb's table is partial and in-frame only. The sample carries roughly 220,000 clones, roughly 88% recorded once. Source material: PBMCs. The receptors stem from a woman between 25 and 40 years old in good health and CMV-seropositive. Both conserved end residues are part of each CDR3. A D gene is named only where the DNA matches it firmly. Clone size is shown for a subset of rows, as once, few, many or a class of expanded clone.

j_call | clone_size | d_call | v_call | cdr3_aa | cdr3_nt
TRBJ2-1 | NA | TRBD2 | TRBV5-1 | CASSFTSGNSYNEQFF | TGCGCCAGCAGCTTCACTAGCGGGAACTCCTACAATGAGCAGTTCTTC
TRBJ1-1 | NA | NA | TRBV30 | CACTRGNTEAFF | TGTGCCTGCACCCGGGGAAACACTGAAGCTTTCTTT
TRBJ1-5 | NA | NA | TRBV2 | CASRVEGNQPQHF | TGTGCCAGCAGGGTCGAAGGCAATCAGCCCCAGCATTTT
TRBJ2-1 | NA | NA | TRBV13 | CASSPLGGRNEQFF | TGTGCCAGCAGCCCCCTAGGGGGGAGGAATGAGCAGTTCTTC
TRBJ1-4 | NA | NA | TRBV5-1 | CASSPTGTPNEKLFF | TGCGCCAGCAGCCCGACCGGGACGCCAAATGAAAAACTGTTTTTT
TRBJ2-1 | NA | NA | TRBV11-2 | CASSLVGSYNEQFF | TGTGCCAGCAGCTTAGTCGGGTCCTACAATGAGCAGTTCTTC
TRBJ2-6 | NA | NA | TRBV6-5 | CASSYSQSGANVLTF | TGTGCCAGCAGTTACTCCCAATCTGGGGCCAACGTCCTGACTTTC
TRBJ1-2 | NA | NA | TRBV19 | CASSTSTGNYNYGYTF | TGTGCCAGTAGTACCTCAACCGGGAACTATAACTATGGCTACACCTTC
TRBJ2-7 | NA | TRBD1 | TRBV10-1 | CASTSRGTATYEQYF | TGCGCCAGCACCTCAAGAGGGACAGCCACCTACGAGCAGTACTTC
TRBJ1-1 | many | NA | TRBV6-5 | CASSYAGGGGAFF | TGTGCCAGCAGTTACGCTGGGGGCGGAGGAGCTTTCTTT
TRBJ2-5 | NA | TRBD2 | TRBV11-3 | CASAGGETQYF | TGTGCCAGCGCGGGAGGCGAGACCCAGTACTTC
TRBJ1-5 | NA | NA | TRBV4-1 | CASSPPGGNQPQHF | TGCGCCAGCAGCCCCCCGGGGGGCAATCAGCCCCAGCATTTT
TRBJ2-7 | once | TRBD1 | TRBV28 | CASSLPLTGERSYEQYF | TGTGCCAGCAGTCTCCCCCTAACAGGGGAGAGGTCCTACGAGCAGTACTTC
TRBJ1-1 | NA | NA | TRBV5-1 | CASNSGTRYTEAFF | TGCGCCAGCAATTCCGGGACACGTTACACTGAAGCTTTCTTT
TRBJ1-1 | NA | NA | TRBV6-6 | CASSRTSSEAFF | TGTGCCAGCAGCCGGACGTCCTCTGAAGCTTTCTTT
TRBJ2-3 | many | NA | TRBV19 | CASSRERDRSTDTQYF | TGTGCCAGTAGTCGAGAAAGGGACCGCAGCACAGATACGCAGTATTTT
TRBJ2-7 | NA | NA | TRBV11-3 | CASSWGGTGKQFYEQYF | TGTGCCAGCAGCTGGGGGGGCACAGGGAAGCAATTCTACGAGCAGTACTTC
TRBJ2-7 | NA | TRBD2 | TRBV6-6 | CASSPGSGRTYEQYF | TGTGCCAGCAGCCCAGGTAGCGGGAGGACCTACGAGCAGTACTTC
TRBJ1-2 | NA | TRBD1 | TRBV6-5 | CASGRDRANYGYTF | TGTGCCAGCGGGCGGGACAGGGCTAACTATGGCTACACCTTC
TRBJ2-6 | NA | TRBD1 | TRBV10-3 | CAIGQGLSSGANVLTF | TGTGCCATCGGACAGGGTCTAAGCTCTGGGGCCAACGTCCTGACTTTC
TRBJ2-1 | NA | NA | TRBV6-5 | CASSYRDYNEQFF | TGTGCCAGCAGTTACCGGGACTACAATGAGCAGTTCTTC
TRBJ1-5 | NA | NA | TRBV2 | CASSPGQPQHF | TGTGCCAGCAGTCCTGGTCAGCCCCAGCATTTT
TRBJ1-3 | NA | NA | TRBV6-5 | CASSYSISGSGNTIYF | TGTGCCAGCAGTTACTCGATCTCGGGATCTGGAAACACCATATATTTT
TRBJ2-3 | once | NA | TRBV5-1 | CASSLAFDRQATDTQYF | TGCGCCAGCAGCTTGGCCTTTGACAGACAAGCCACAGATACGCAGTATTTT
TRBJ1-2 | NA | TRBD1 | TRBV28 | CASRRQGEDYGYTF | TGTGCCAGCAGAAGACAGGGGGAGGACTATGGCTACACCTTC